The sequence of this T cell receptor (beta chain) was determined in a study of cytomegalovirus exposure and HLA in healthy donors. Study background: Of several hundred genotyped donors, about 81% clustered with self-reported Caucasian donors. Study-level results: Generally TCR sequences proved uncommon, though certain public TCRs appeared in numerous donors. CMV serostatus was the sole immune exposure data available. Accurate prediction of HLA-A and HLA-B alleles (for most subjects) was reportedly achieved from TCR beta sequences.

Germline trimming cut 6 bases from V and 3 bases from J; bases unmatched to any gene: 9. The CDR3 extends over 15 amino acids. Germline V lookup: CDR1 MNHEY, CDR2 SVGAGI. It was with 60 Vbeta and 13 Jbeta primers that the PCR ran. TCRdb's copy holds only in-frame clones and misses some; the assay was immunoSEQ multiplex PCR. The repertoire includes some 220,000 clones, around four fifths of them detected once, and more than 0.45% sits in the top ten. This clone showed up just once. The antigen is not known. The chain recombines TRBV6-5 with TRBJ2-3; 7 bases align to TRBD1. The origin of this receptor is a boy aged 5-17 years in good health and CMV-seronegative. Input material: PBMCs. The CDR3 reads CASSPDRAITDTQYF. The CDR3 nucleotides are TGTGCCAGCAGCCCAGACAGGGCTATAACAGATACGCAGTATTTT.